This T cell receptor (beta chain) is from a study of OX40 agonist ivuxolimab in advanced cancers. The overall study: Past anti-PD-1, anti-PD-L1 or anti-CTLA-4 therapy was accepted, and 30% to 50% had received some. Study-wide results and caveats: There were, on average, more expanded clones in CD8+ T cells than in CD4+. In the expanded peripheral T cells, antigen specificity was never determined.

Trimming shortened V by 0 bases and J by 3 bases, and 9 bases separated the two germline ends. The CDR3 has 15 amino acids. CDR1 is LGHNA and CDR2 is YNFKEQ in the germline V gene. The repertoire was sequenced with immunoSEQ multiplex PCR; TCRdb's copy has only in-frame clones and lacks some. The repertoire consists of just over 80,000 clones, with around 87% occurring once and the leading ten covering roughly 0.35%. About this clone itself: As yet, its antigen is unknown.

Patients were excluded for autoimmune disease history or systemic immunosuppression. Here the sequenced sample was CD4+ or CD8+ T cells sorted from blood, taken in a trial of the OX40 agonist ivuxolimab. This clonotype was sampled from an adult with an advanced solid tumor such as melanoma, head and neck, liver or kidney cancer. The chain employs TRBV4-2 and TRBJ2-1, with D unclear. Here the CDR3 DNA reads TGTGCCAGCAGCCAAGACGGCGAATACTACAATGAGCAGTTCTTC. Translation: CASSQDGEYYNEQFF.